The entry that follows covers one T cell receptor (beta chain) sequence. Antigen unknown. These data belong to a study of post-analysis software for immune sequencing data. V shed 3 bases and J 5 bases; nucleotides not matched to a gene: 19. CDR3 size: 19 residues. TCR beta cDNA libraries included unique molecular identifiers. Out of roughly 1 to 11 million T cells, some 500,000 cDNA molecules were generated. TCRdb independently ran MiXCR on the PCR reads; one entry per CDR3 protein. The sample holds about 770,000 distinct CDR3 sequences; 35% to 55% are singletons and the top ten take around 4.7%. Findings and caveats of the study: Versus controls, multiple sclerosis patients showed significantly lower diversity (normalized Chao1). In patients, roughly five TRBV segments were more frequent than in controls, with TRBV5-6, TRBV5-1 and TRBV20-1 among them.

V gene TRBV12-3 or TRBV12-4 combines with J gene TRBJ2-1, with 7 bases lining up with TRBD1. The origin of this receptor is a girl aged 5-17 years with multiple sclerosis. Sequencing was performed on blood. CDR3: CASSFILAEGQKIDNEQFF. CDR3 sequence (DNA): TGTGCCAGCAGTTTCATCTTGGCCGAGGGACAGAAAATTGACAATGAGCAGTTCTTC.